Each of the 28 T cell receptor beta chains below was sequenced from the same sample in a study of blood T cells in healthy people across ages. A second PCR, run for roughly 7 to 11 cycles, used a sample-barcoded 5' primer plus a J-beta primer mix. TCRdb re-called the 5' RACE reads with MiXCR, one entry per CDR3 protein. The table has approximately 770,000 distinct CDR3 sequences, about three fifths seen once. Material: blood. The origin of the receptors is a man aged 25 to 40 in good health.

The rearrangement joins TRBV29-1 to TRBJ2-2; D remains ambiguous. This CDR3 is 12 amino acids long. Trimming removed 5 bases at V and 1 base at J, with 5 bases between. The germline CDR1 and CDR2 sequences are SQVTM and ANQGSEA. In nucleotides, the CDR3 is TGCAGCGTTCTCCAGAACACCGGGGAGCTGTTTTTT. It translates to CSVLQNTGELFF.

This chain uses TRBV7-2 with TRBJ2-7; the D gene is possibly TRBD2 (6 bases). The CDR3 consists of 14 residues. V lost 4 bases, J lost 6 bases, and 16 bases lay in between. Germline V gene sequence: CDR1 SGHTA, CDR2 FQGNSA. The CDR3 reads CASSYLGTHLEQYF. The CDR3 coding sequence is TGTGCCAGCAGCTACCTCGGGACTCACCTCGAGCAGTACTTC.

The chain employs TRBV20-1 and TRBJ2-1, with 7 nucleotides matching TRBD2. The CDR3 contains 14 residues. CDR1 and CDR2 from the germline V gene are DFQATT and SNEGSKA (reference sequence). The ends lost 3 bases at V and 5 bases at J; junction bases unmatched: 7. CDR3 protein: CSASRRGNNNEQFF. The CDR3 DNA is TGCAGTGCTAGTAGGCGGGGGAATAACAATGAGCAGTTCTTC.

V gene TRBV20-1 combines with J gene TRBJ2-5; possibly TRBD2 for D (6 bases). This CDR3 region has 13 residues. Germline CDR1 is DFQATT and CDR2 is SNEGSKA (reference sequence). Trimming cost V 3 bases and J 5 bases, with 13 bases left between them. The CDR3 sequence is CSARWQAGETQYF. CDR3 bases: TGCAGTGCTAGGTGGCAGGCGGGGGAGACCCAGTACTTC.

The chain recombines TRBV3-1 with TRBJ2-3, with a weak D call TRBD1 (5 bases). V was trimmed by 0 bases and J by 1 base, leaving 11 bases between them. The germline V gene has CDR1 LGHDT and CDR2 YNNKEL (reference sequence). The CDR3 consists of 16 residues. The CDR3 loop reads CASSQDSTGRTDTQYF. The CDR3, as DNA: TGTGCCAGCAGCCAAGATTCTACAGGACGCACAGATACGCAGTATTTT.

This clonotype was seen only once. The V call is TRBV7-9, the J call TRBJ2-3; D is tentatively TRBD1 or TRBD2 (6 bases each). Germline CDR1 and CDR2: SEHNR and FQNEAQ (reference sequence). This CDR3 contains 15 residues. The ends were cut back, 5 bases at V and 3 bases at J, with 15 bases in the middle. CDR3 protein: CASSPTGAMTDTQYF. The CDR3 nucleotides read TGTGCCAGCAGCCCCACGGGGGCGATGACAGATACGCAGTATTTT. The whole variable domain, filled in from reference TRBV7-9 and TRBJ2-3, reads DTGVSQNPRHKITKRGQNVTFRCDPISEHNRLYWYRQTLGQGPEFLTYFQNEAQLEKSRLLSDRFSAERPKGSFSTLEIQRTEQGDSAMYLCASSPTGAMTDTQYFGPGTRLTVL.

This clonotype appeared a few times. The chain links TRBV5-1 to TRBJ2-7; D remains ambiguous. The CDR3 extends over 14 amino acids. The V and J ends lost 3 bases and 2 bases respectively, with 12 bases between them. Germline V lookup: CDR1 SGHRS, CDR2 YFSETQ. CDR3 sequence reads: CASSSAGPPYEQYF. CDR3 nucleotide sequence: TGCGCCAGCAGCTCCGCCGGACCTCCCTACGAGCAGTACTTC.

This clonotype was seen only a few times. The chain carries TRBV4-2 and TRBJ2-5, with TRBD1 as a possible D gene (6 bases). The CDR3 covers 14 residues. The V and J ends lost 4 bases and 2 bases respectively, with 11 bases between them. Germline values: CDR1 LGHNA, CDR2 YNFKEQ. CDR3 DNA sequence: TGTGCCAGCAGCCCGGGACATTCACAAGAGACCCAGTACTTC. This codes for CASSPGHSQETQYF.

The chain joins TRBV20-1 to TRBJ2-1; D is possibly TRBD1 (7 bases). The length of the CDR3 is 14 residues. The germline gives CDR1 DFQATT, CDR2 SNEGSKA (reference sequence). Trimming shortened V by 0 bases and J by 3 bases, and 9 bases separated the two germline ends. The CDR3 reads CSARDQGGYNEQFF. The CDR3, as DNA: TGCAGTGCTAGAGACCAGGGGGGCTACAATGAGCAGTTCTTC.

V usage is TRBV11-2 and J usage is TRBJ2-3, with 9 bases fitting TRBD1. CDR3 length: 15 residues. Unmatched junction bases numbered 8, after V lost 0 bases and J lost 10 bases. Looked up from germline, CDR1 is SGHAT and CDR2 is FQNNGV. CDR3 amino acids: CASSLDPSQGAAQYF. As DNA, the CDR3 is TGTGCCAGCAGCTTAGATCCATCACAGGGGGCAGCGCAGTATTTT.

This clonotype was counted between two and nine times. This rearrangement joins TRBV25-1 to TRBJ2-4; possibly TRBD2 for D (5 bases). The J call could be wrong; TRBJ2-5 is a better fit for the DNA end. The germline V gene encodes CDR1 MGHDK and CDR2 SYGVNS. The CDR3 totals 15 residues. The CDR3: CASSERRPSWETQYF. DNA of the CDR3: TGTGCCAGCAGTGAAAGGAGACCTAGCTGGGAGACCCAGTACTTC.

Note on this clonotype: A read error is possible here, since a much larger clone lies one base away. The chain recombines TRBV20-1 with TRBJ2-4; 15 bases map to TRBD2. The J call is doubtful: the DNA matches TRBJ2-5 better. The CDR3 contains 16 residues. Per germline, CDR1 DFQATT and CDR2 SNEGSKA (reference sequence). CDR3 coding DNA: TGCAGTGCTAGAGGGACTAGCGGGAGGGCCGGGGAGACCCAGTACTTC. Amino acids: CSARGTSGRAGETQYF.

The chain recombines TRBV10-3 with TRBJ2-5; D may be TRBD2 (5 bases). The CDR3 contains 15 residues. Germline V gives CDR1 ENHRY, CDR2 SYGVKD. Trimming removed 0 bases from V and 4 bases from J, with 12 bases in between. In DNA, the CDR3 is TGTGCCATCAGTGAGTCCCGCGGGTTGGGAGAGACCCAGTACTTC. Its translation: CAISESRGLGETQYF.

This clonotype has a handful of counts. As DNA, the CDR3 is TGTGCCAGCAGCTACGCTCCCGGGGAGGAAGAGACCCAGTACTTC. It encodes CASSYAPGEEETQYF. The chain uses TRBV7-9 and TRBJ2-5; a weak D match, TRBD2 (6 bases). V lost 4 bases to trimming and J lost 3 bases, with 15 bases between them. CDR1 and CDR2 (germline): SEHNR, FQNEAQ (reference sequence). This CDR3 is built from 15 residues.

The chain links TRBV11-2 to TRBJ2-4, with 7 bases aligning to TRBD2. The last part of the DNA fits TRBJ2-7 better; the J call may be wrong. Germline CDR1 SGHAT, CDR2 FQNNGV. The CDR3 is 15 amino acids. Here the CDR3 reads CASSLSSGNSYEQYF. DNA for the CDR3: TGTGCCAGCAGCTTATCAAGCGGGAACTCCTACGAGCAGTACTTC.

This clonotype was detected only once. The rearrangement uses TRBV7-9 and TRBJ2-3; the D is unclear. The CDR3 has 12 residues. The germline gives CDR1 SEHNR, CDR2 FQNEAQ (reference sequence). Trimming removed 6 bases at V and 7 bases at J, with 11 bases between. CDR3 bases: TGTGCCAGCAGTACAGAGATTCATACGCAGTATTTT. As protein: CASSTEIHTQYF.

This clonotype was counted only a few times. This chain connects TRBV5-5 to TRBJ2-7, with D uncertain. Between the trimmed V and J ends, which lost 0 bases and 2 bases, there was a span of 9 bases. This CDR3 spans 14 amino acids. Looked up from germline, CDR1 is SGHKS and CDR2 is YYEKEE (reference sequence). The CDR3 DNA reads as TGTGCCAGCAGCTTGGGAGCTATCACCTACGAGCAGTACTTC. Its protein product is CASSLGAITYEQYF.

This chain links TRBV4-3 with TRBJ2-3; TRBD2 agrees at 10 bases. This CDR3 comprises 16 residues. The germline CDR1 and CDR2 sequences are LGHNA and YSLEER. The V segment lost 5 bases and the J segment 3 bases; nucleotides outside the gene matches: 8. The CDR3 sequence is CASSDAGTSETDTQYF. For the CDR3, the DNA is TGCGCCAGCAGCGACGCAGGGACTAGCGAAACAGATACGCAGTATTTT.

The chain is built from TRBV20-1 and TRBJ2-3; 12 positions match TRBD1. The ends lost 5 bases at V and 0 bases at J; junction bases unmatched: 15. This CDR3 comprises 19 residues. Looked up from germline, CDR1 is DFQATT and CDR2 is SNEGSKA (reference sequence). The CDR3 region has the DNA TGCAGTGCTCTCCCAATCTCGGGACAGGGGGCCTCTAGCACAGATACGCAGTATTTT. This codes for CSALPISGQGASSTDTQYF.

This clonotype has a single count. The V and J genes are TRBV7-9 and TRBJ1-5, with unresolved D. The V end lost 6 bases, the J end lost 7 bases, and 16 bases lay between the germline ends. The CDR3 consists of 14 residues. From germline, CDR1 is SEHNR and CDR2 FQNEAQ (reference sequence). CDR3 sequence (DNA): TGTGCCAGCAGTCTCGGATTAGCAAAGCAGCCCCAGCATTTT. Its translation is CASSLGLAKQPQHF.

This clonotype came up a few times. This chain uses TRBV4-1 with TRBJ1-2; D is unresolved. Trimming shortened V by 2 bases and J by 3 bases, and 7 bases separated the two germline ends. Germline V gene data show CDR1 as MGHRA and CDR2 as YSYEKL. CDR3 length: 13 residues. The CDR3 coding sequence is TGCGCCAGCAGCCAACAATGGGACTATGGCTACACCTTC. Translated, it gives CASSQQWDYGYTF.

There are a few counts of this clonotype. The chain joins TRBV6-6 to TRBJ1-2; possibly TRBD1 for D (5 bases). CDR1 and CDR2 (germline): MNHNY, SVGAGI (reference sequence). This CDR3 has 10 residues. V was clipped by 6 bases and J by 7 bases, with 6 bases between them. CDR3 residues: CASRGPGYTF. CDR3 bases: TGTGCCAGCAGGGGACCTGGCTACACCTTC.

This clonotype was detected once. The chain joins TRBV7-9 to TRBJ1-3, with 9 bases that match TRBD1. Germline values: CDR1 SEHNR, CDR2 FQNEAQ (reference sequence). This CDR3 region has 17 residues. V lost 3 bases, J lost 4 bases, and 10 bases stayed unmatched. The DNA for the CDR3 is TGTGCCAGCAGCTTGGGGACAGGGAAGAACTTGGGAAACACCATATATTTT. It translates to CASSLGTGKNLGNTIYF.

This clonotype has just a few counts. V usage is TRBV29-1 and J usage is TRBJ1-2, with no clear D. Trimming cost V 0 bases and J 1 base, with 12 bases left between them. Per the germline V gene, CDR1 is SQVTM and CDR2 is ANQGSEA. This CDR3 contains 15 residues. The CDR3 nucleotides are TGCAGCGTTGAAGATTCTGGTAGAAATAACTATGGCTACACCTTC. Translated: CSVEDSGRNNYGYTF.

CDR3 protein: CAIQPEEGRRLYNEQFF. CDR3 nucleotide sequence: TGTGCCATCCAACCTGAAGAGGGACGGCGACTGTACAATGAGCAGTTCTTC. The V gene is TRBV10-3, the J gene TRBJ2-1; D assignment may be TRBD1 or TRBD2 (5 bases each). There are 17 residues in the CDR3. CDR1 is ENHRY and CDR2 is SYGVKD in the germline V gene. V was clipped by 8 bases and J by 4 bases, with 24 bases between them.

This clonotype occurred a few times. The V and J genes are TRBV6-2 or TRBV6-3 and TRBJ2-6; possibly TRBD1 for D (6 bases). Between the trimmed V and J ends, which lost 4 bases and 0 bases, there was a span of 13 bases. Germline-derived CDR1 and CDR2 are MNHEY and SVGEGT. This CDR3 comprises 17 residues. In nucleotides, the CDR3 is TGTGCCAGCAGTTCCGGGACACCCTACTCTGGGGCCAACGTCCTGACTTTC. It specifies CASSSGTPYSGANVLTF.

V and J are TRBV11-1 and TRBJ1-1, with D unresolved. Germline loops: CDR1 SGHAT, CDR2 FQDESV (reference sequence). This CDR3 has 14 amino acids. Trimming shortened V by 5 bases and J by 4 bases, and 14 bases separated the two germline ends. This CDR3 is CASSPGEYRTEAFF. The CDR3, as DNA: TGTGCCAGCAGCCCCGGGGAGTACCGCACTGAAGCTTTCTTT.

The chain links TRBV7-9 to TRBJ1-4; D unclear. Germline CDR1 reads SEHNR; CDR2 reads FQNEAQ (reference sequence). This CDR3 is built from 14 residues. Deletions cut 1 base from V and 5 bases from J, with 8 bases between. This chain's CDR3 is CASSLGNNNEKLFF. CDR3 sequence (DNA): TGTGCCAGCAGCTTAGGGAATAACAATGAAAAACTGTTTTTT.